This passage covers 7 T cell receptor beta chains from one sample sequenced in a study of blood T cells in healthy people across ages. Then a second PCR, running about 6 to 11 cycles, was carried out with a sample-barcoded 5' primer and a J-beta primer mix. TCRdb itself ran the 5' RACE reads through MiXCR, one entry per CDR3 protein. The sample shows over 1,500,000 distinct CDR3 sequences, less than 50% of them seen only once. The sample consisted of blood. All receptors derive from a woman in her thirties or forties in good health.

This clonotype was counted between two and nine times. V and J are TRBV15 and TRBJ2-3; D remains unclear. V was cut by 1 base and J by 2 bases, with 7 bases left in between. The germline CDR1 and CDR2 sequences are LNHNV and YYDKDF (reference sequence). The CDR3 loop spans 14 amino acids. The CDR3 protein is CATSRGTNTDTQYF. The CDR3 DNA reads TGTGCCACCAGCAGAGGAACAAACACAGATACGCAGTATTTT.

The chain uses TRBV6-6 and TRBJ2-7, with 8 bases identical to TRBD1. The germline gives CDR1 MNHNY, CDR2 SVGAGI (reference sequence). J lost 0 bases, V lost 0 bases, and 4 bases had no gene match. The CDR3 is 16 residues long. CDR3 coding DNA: TGTGCCAGCAGTTACTCGGCAGGGGGCCACTCCTACGAGCAGTACTTC. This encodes CASSYSAGGHSYEQYF.

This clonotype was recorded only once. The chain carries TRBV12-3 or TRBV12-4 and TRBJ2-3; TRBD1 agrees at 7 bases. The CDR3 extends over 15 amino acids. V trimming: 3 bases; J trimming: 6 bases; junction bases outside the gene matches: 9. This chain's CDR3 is CASSFYRGAEDTQYF. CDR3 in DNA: TGTGCCAGCAGTTTTTACAGGGGAGCCGAGGATACGCAGTATTTT.

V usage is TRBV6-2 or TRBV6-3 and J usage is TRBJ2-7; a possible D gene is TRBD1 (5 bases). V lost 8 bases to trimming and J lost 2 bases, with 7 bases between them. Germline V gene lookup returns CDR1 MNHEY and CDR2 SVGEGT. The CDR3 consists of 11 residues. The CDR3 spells CASETAYEQYF. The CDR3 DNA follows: TGTGCCAGCGAGACAGCCTACGAGCAGTACTTC.

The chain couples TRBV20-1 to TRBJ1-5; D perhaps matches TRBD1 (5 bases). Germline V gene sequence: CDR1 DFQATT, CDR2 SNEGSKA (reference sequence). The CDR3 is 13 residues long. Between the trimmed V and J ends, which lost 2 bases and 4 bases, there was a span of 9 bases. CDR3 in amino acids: CSARRGSNQPQHF. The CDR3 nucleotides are TGCAGTGCTAGACGGGGGTCAAATCAGCCCCAGCATTTT.

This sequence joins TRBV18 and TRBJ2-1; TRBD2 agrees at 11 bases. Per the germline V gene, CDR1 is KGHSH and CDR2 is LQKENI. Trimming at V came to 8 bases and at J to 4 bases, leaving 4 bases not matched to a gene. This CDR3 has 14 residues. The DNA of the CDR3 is TGTGCCAGCCTACTAGCGGGGGAATACAATGAGCAGTTCTTC. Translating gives CASLLAGEYNEQFF.

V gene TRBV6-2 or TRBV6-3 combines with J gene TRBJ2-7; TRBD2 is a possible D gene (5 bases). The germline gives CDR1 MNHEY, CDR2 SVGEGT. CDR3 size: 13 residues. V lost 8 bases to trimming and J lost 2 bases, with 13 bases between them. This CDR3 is CASGRREAYEQYF. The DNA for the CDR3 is TGTGCCAGCGGGAGACGGGAAGCCTACGAGCAGTACTTC.